This T cell receptor beta chain was sequenced during a study of CD8+ T cells in alopecia areata. Findings and limits, study-wide: Clarity of TCR sharing across patients fell short of that in mice, possibly HLA-related. Scalp sequencing also captures normal skin's resident alphabeta T cells.

Concerning this clone: Its cognate antigen is unknown.

Extracted from the samples, RNA was reverse transcribed into cDNA to serve as the sequencing template. The data were produced by immunoSEQ multiplex PCR, yet TCRdb's version contains in-frame clones alone and is incomplete. The data contain approximately 150,000 clones, approximately 60% of them singletons. Sequencing was carried out using CD8+ T cells sorted from blood. The sequence derives from a human donor in good health.

The CDR3 reads CASSVDGGIGGYTF. The CDR3 coding sequence is TGTGCCAGCAGCGTAGATGGAGGGATAGGTGGCTACACCTTC. The chain is built from TRBV9 and TRBJ1-2, with no clear D. The germline V gene has CDR1 SGDLS and CDR2 YYNGEE. The CDR3 is 14 residues long. V lost 0 bases to trimming and J lost 7 bases, with 13 bases between them. Full variable domain (outside the CDR3, taken from reference TRBV9 and TRBJ1-2): DSGVTQTPKHLITATGQRVTLRCSPRSGDLSVYWYQQSLDQGLQFLIQYYNGEERAKGNILERFSAQQFPDLHSELNLSSLELGDSALYFCASSVDGGIGGYTFGSGTRLTVV.